This paragraph covers one T cell receptor beta chain sequence. This clone was seen only a few times. The antigen it recognizes is unknown. Per-nucleotide qualities are absent, and no much larger clonotype sits a single base away. The sample's time point label, decoded: baseline before first vaccination. The vaccinee samples were drawn from two UK trials, COV001 and COV002, one of which was a single-blind randomized controlled phase 2/3 trial testing AZD1222 (ChAdOx1 nCoV-19) in healthy adults. For TCRbeta chain sequencing, PBMC samples from trial participants were taken at day 0 and at day 28 after the second dose. The data belong to a study of T cell responses to AZD1222 COVID-19 vaccine (dated by TCRdb to the early 2020s). Context from the whole study: AZD1222 recipients with second doses at about 4 weeks or about 12 weeks were pooled, because spike-specific TCR depth and breadth did not differ between schedules. A total of 230 to 250 trial participants underwent TCR sequencing, of whom some 200 had received two doses of AZD1222 and 26 had received two doses of the MenACWY control vaccine. Trial participants were enrolled by age into subgroups of 18-55, 56-69 and 70-plus years, and around 140, 26 and 57 TCR-sequenced participants, respectively, were included in these subgroups.

The CDR3 regions of human TCRbeta chains were subjected to immunosequencing. Per the source publication's procedure: Repertoire TCRs were checked for matches against a reference library of SARS-CoV-2-specific TCRs that had been generated using the MIRA antigen-specificity platform. Breadth meant the fraction of unique TCRs that were SARS-CoV-2-associated, whereas depth meant the fraction of total T cells that were SARS-CoV-2-associated. Using the MIRA data, each spike-specific TCR was assigned both to the spike region to which the TCR was reactive and to a CD4 or CD8 class. Log10-transformed breadth and depth values were compared by one-way ANOVA with Sidak's multiple comparisons tests. Imported from immuneACCESS, the table was reduced by TCRdb to in-frame sequences with V and J called. These copies leave out some clones; in studies compared against another copy, an unresolved V gene accounts for under half, and the cause of the remainder is not known. The V and J calls and the clone size are those of that table, but D and trimming were determined from the DNA. This sample gives approximately 120,000 clones in total; 88% of them show up just once. The top ten clonotypes cover more than 3.5% of the sample.

What the work shows at the level of the full study, not this receptor alone: The vaccine-associated CD4 TCRs covered the entire spike protein, and the dominant responses fell in regions 160-218 and 743-854. After two AZD1222 doses, spike-specific TCR breadth and depth were significantly higher than at day 0 and than in MenACWY recipients. In the small 56-69-year group, the increase in depth fell short of significance, most likely because of low power. Conclusions about previously exposed vaccinees are limited because only six or seven AZD1222 recipients were SARS-CoV-2 seropositive at baseline. Reportedly, close to half of the unique spike-specific TCRs recognized epitopes lying outside the regions that are mutated in the B.1.351 and B.1.1.7 variants. Participants were mostly white British and included more females than males, and it was suggested by the authors that clonal diversity may have been underestimated. Because no samples from the day 14 peak response were available, repertoires could be characterized only after the peak T cell response.

The TCR comes from an adult in good health. The source was peripheral blood, collected on day 0 of AZD1222 vaccination.

The CDR3 corresponds to CASSSSGTGYSPLHF. In nucleotide form, the sequence is TGTGCCAGCAGTTCGTCCGGGACAGGGTACTCACCCCTCCACTTT. In this chain, TRBV27 is recombined with TRBJ1-6; 9 middle bases align to TRBD1. From cysteine to phenylalanine, the CDR3 is 15 amino acids long. Here the CDR3 DNA is all that survives: 45 bases in frame from base 1. Ends trimmed: V by 4 bases, J by 10 bases; bases unmatched to a gene: 8. CDR1 and CDR2, per the germline V gene (reference sequence), are MNHEY and SMNVEV.